The 20 T cell receptor beta chains listed next were all sequenced from one sample in a study of CD8 T cells in ankylosing spondylitis. The antigens these receptors bind are not known. Regarding the study as a whole: Ankylosing spondylitis blood seemed to carry a telltale TCR beta motif made of several highly homologous variants.

TCRdb itself ran the 5' RACE reads through MiXCR, one entry per CDR3 protein. The profile shows about 460,000 distinct CDR3 sequences, roughly 5.2% of them singletons. Sequencing used blood, either unsorted or a sorted T cell fraction (not recorded which). These receptors were taken from a male donor with ankylosing spondylitis.

This clonotype has a count of ten or more. V usage is TRBV10-3 and J usage is TRBJ2-7; 11 bases are shared with TRBD2. The CDR3 is made up of 15 amino acids. V was pared by 6 bases and J by 5 bases, with 9 bases of the junction left unmatched. The germline V gene has CDR1 ENHRY and CDR2 SYGVKD. The CDR3 reads CAISSIAGGLDEQYF. In DNA, the CDR3 is TGTGCCATCAGCTCAATAGCGGGAGGGCTCGACGAGCAGTACTTC.

This clonotype has ten or more counts. The chain uses TRBV20-1 and TRBJ2-1, with a weak D call TRBD1 (6 bases). In germline, CDR1 is DFQATT, CDR2 SNEGSKA (reference sequence). V was shortened by 6 bases and J by 1 base, with 16 bases between the two germline ends. The CDR3 contains 15 residues. The CDR3 here is CSAQDRKASYNEQFF. CDR3 nucleotide sequence: TGCAGTGCACAAGACAGGAAAGCATCCTACAATGAGCAGTTCTTC.

In this sample, this clonotype turned up many times. This rearrangement joins TRBV7-9 to TRBJ2-7, with D perhaps being TRBD1 or TRBD2 (5 bases each). The germline CDR1 and CDR2 sequences are SEHNR and FQNEAQ (reference sequence). This CDR3 has 11 amino acids. Trimming left V 6 bases short and J 7 bases short, with 10 bases between. CDR3 DNA: TGTGCCAGCAGACCAGGGAGTGAGCAGTACTTC. Its translation is CASRPGSEQYF.

In its sample, this clonotype was seen many times. The V and J genes are TRBV20-1 and TRBJ2-3, with D maybe TRBD2 (6 bases). Germline CDR1 DFQATT, CDR2 SNEGSKA (reference sequence). The V gene lost 5 bases and the J gene lost 4 bases, with 22 bases spanning the gap. This CDR3 contains 16 residues. The CDR3 here is CSADGWEDLSADTQYF. Written as DNA, the CDR3 is TGCAGTGCTGATGGTTGGGAGGACCTAAGTGCAGATACGCAGTATTTT.

In this sample, this clonotype turned up many times. The chain links TRBV20-1 to TRBJ2-5; 7 bases line up with TRBD2. The junction had 4 bases not matched to a gene; V was cut back by 3 bases and J by 3 bases. The CDR3 contains 13 residues. Germline CDR1 and CDR2: DFQATT and SNEGSKA (reference sequence). As DNA, the CDR3 is TGCAGTGCTAGTAGCGGGCGGGAAGAGACCCAGTACTTC. The encoded protein is CSASSGREETQYF.

The rearrangement joins TRBV7-3 to TRBJ2-7, with D perhaps TRBD2 (6 bases). CDR3 length: 14 residues. The germline CDR1 and CDR2 sequences are SGHTA and FQGTGA. The V and J ends lost 4 bases and 2 bases respectively, with 12 bases between them. The CDR3 nucleotides read TGTGCCAGCAGCTCGCGGGACGGGACCTACGAGCAGTACTTC. As protein: CASSSRDGTYEQYF.

This clonotype was seen more than once but under ten times. This sequence joins TRBV7-9 and TRBJ2-1; D could derive from TRBD1 or TRBD2 (5 bases each). With 3 bases removed from V and 7 bases from J, the gap between germline ends came to 13 bases. Germline-derived CDR1 and CDR2 are SEHNR and FQNEAQ (reference sequence). The CDR3 length is 14 residues. Written as DNA, the CDR3 is TGTGCCAGCAGCTTTCGGGACGTCGAGAATGAGCAGTTCTTC. It translates to CASSFRDVENEQFF.

This clonotype was seen many times. V usage is TRBV4-3 and J usage is TRBJ2-1, with 7 bases fitting TRBD2. In germline, CDR1 is LGHNA, CDR2 YSLEER. The CDR3 length is 15 residues. J lost 4 bases, V lost 0 bases, and 3 bases had no gene match. CDR3 in amino acids: CASSQELANYNEQFF. The CDR3 bases are TGCGCCAGCAGCCAAGAACTAGCGAATTACAATGAGCAGTTCTTC.

Many counts were recorded for this clonotype. The V call is TRBV7-9, the J call TRBJ1-1; no clear D. Trimming cost V 5 bases and J 2 bases, with 9 bases left between them. This CDR3 is 13 amino acids long. In germline, CDR1 is SEHNR, CDR2 FQNEAQ (reference sequence). Here the CDR3 reads CASSRPLNTEAFF. In DNA form, the CDR3 reads TGTGCCAGCAGCCGGCCACTCAACACTGAAGCTTTCTTT.

This clonotype was detected many times. This chain joins TRBV24-1 and TRBJ2-5; possibly TRBD1 for D (6 bases). CDR1 and CDR2 from the germline V gene are KGHDR and SFDVKD. This CDR3 is 17 amino acids long. Trimming cost V 4 bases and J 2 bases, with 19 bases left between them. The CDR3 coding sequence is TGTGCCACCAGTGACCGCCGACAGGCATTGGATCAAGAGACCCAGTACTTC. It is translated as CATSDRRQALDQETQYF.

This clonotype was recorded at least ten times. The chain combines TRBV20-1 with TRBJ2-3, with 7 bases aligning to TRBD2. After removal of 5 bases from V and 2 bases from J, the junction contained 19 bases not matched to a gene. The germline CDR1 and CDR2 sequences are DFQATT and SNEGSKA (reference sequence). The length of the CDR3 is 18 residues. The CDR3 coding sequence is TGCAGTGCTGGGGGTTTTTACCTGGGGCGGGGGATCACAGATACGCAGTATTTT. The encoded protein is CSAGGFYLGRGITDTQYF.

This clonotype appeared many times. The rearrangement uses TRBV15 and TRBJ2-7; D is uncertain. Germline V lookup: CDR1 LNHNV, CDR2 YYDKDF (reference sequence). The CDR3 runs to 12 residues. V gave up 5 bases and J gave up 3 bases, with 8 bases separating them. The CDR3 DNA reads TGTGCCACCAGCTACCGATACTACGAGCAGTACTTC. Translating it yields CATSYRYYEQYF.

This clonotype was seen at least ten times. The rearrangement links TRBV10-3 to TRBJ2-3; D uncertain. V shed 5 bases and J shed 1 base, with 7 bases lying between them. Germline V CDR1 and CDR2: ENHRY, SYGVKD. CDR3 size: 13 residues. Here the CDR3 DNA reads TGTGCCATCAGTAATCCAGGCACAGATACGCAGTATTTT. Encoded protein: CAISNPGTDTQYF.

The genes are TRBV3-1 and TRBJ2-1, with D possibly matching TRBD1 (5 bases). Trimming took 0 bases from V and 2 from J, leaving 23 bases between them. The CDR3 has 20 residues. Germline V gives CDR1 LGHDT, CDR2 YNNKEL (reference sequence). The CDR3 DNA follows: TGTGCCAGCAGCCAAGACAAACGGGCCAATGTAGAAGGGGCCTACAATGAGCAGTTCTTC. Its protein product is CASSQDKRANVEGAYNEQFF.

This clonotype has ten or more counts. The chain uses TRBV9 and TRBJ1-1; D ambiguous. The CDR3 loop spans 13 amino acids. Germline CDR1 reads SGDLS; CDR2 reads YYNGEE. V dropped 0 bases and J dropped 1 base, with 4 bases sitting between them. The CDR3 here is CASSVAKNTEAFF. CDR3 in DNA: TGTGCCAGCAGCGTAGCTAAGAACACTGAAGCTTTCTTT.

There are many counts of this clonotype. This sequence joins TRBV5-1 and TRBJ1-4; D unresolved. V gave up 4 bases and J gave up 8 bases, with 15 bases separating them. The CDR3 is 14 amino acids. Germline assignment: CDR1 SGHRS and CDR2 YFSETQ. CDR3 sequence reads: CASSPDSFGEKLFF. The CDR3 DNA reads TGCGCCAGCAGCCCCGACTCATTTGGCGAAAAACTGTTTTTT.

Ten or more counts support this clonotype. The rearrangement joins TRBV5-8 to TRBJ2-2; 7 positions match TRBD1. V dropped 0 bases and J dropped 6; count of bases not matched to a gene: 5. There are 15 residues in the CDR3. In germline, CDR1 is SGHTS, CDR2 YDEGEE. As DNA, the CDR3 is TGTGCCAGCAGCTTGGGGGACAGCGCTTCCGGGGAGCTGTTTTTT. Its translation: CASSLGDSASGELFF.

This clonotype was counted ten times or more. The chain uses TRBV7-9 and TRBJ1-5; tentative D call: TRBD1 (6 bases). The V and J ends lost 5 bases and 5 bases respectively, with 13 bases between them. Per germline, CDR1 SEHNR and CDR2 FQNEAQ (reference sequence). This CDR3 contains 14 residues. The CDR3 region has the DNA TGTGCCAGCAGCCCCCAACAGGGTGATCAGCCCCAGCATTTT. Translating it yields CASSPQQGDQPQHF.

This clonotype was seen many times. The gene calls are TRBV28 and TRBJ2-7, with TRBD1 matching 9 bases. V was pared by 11 bases and J by 0 bases, with 11 bases of the junction left unmatched. The CDR3 loop spans 15 amino acids. CDR1 is MDHEN and CDR2 is SYDVKM in the germline V gene. The CDR3 is CASESGTGTSYEQYF. For the CDR3, the DNA is TGTGCCTCTGAGTCCGGGACAGGGACCTCCTACGAGCAGTACTTC.

There are many counts of this clonotype. The chain recombines TRBV7-2 with TRBJ2-7, with TRBD1 matching 9 bases. The V gene end was trimmed by 5 bases and the J gene end by 5 bases; junction bases not matched to a gene: 4. Germline assignment: CDR1 SGHTA and CDR2 FQGNSA. The CDR3 is 13 amino acids. The CDR3 region has the DNA TGTGCCAGCAGCCCGGACAGGGGTAACGAGCAGTACTTC. It encodes CASSPDRGNEQYF.